The next 14 T cell receptor beta chains were all read from a single sample in a study of metastatic and nonmetastatic thyroid tumors. TCRdb reassembled clones from the PCR reads with MiXCR. The data contain fewer than 15,000 clones, approximately 12% of them singletons. All patients were untreated before thyroid surgery. The source material was blood. All receptors derive from a female donor with papillary thyroid cancer or a benign thyroid nodule (not recorded which). Some clones in this sample may be carry-over from other donors' samples.

This clone has at least ten counts. The chain combines TRBV5-8 with TRBJ1-5; 10 bases are a match to TRBD1. Germline assignment: CDR1 SGHTS and CDR2 YDEGEE. With 2 bases clipped from V and 2 bases from J, the junction kept 1 base outside the gene matches. The CDR3 is made up of 15 amino acids. The CDR3 coding sequence is TGTGCCAGCAGCTTCGGGACAGGGGGCAATCAGCCCCAGCATTTT. As protein: CASSFGTGGNQPQHF.

This clone showed up many times. The chain uses TRBV2 and TRBJ1-1; a weak D match, TRBD1 (6 bases). Germline CDR1 reads SNHLY; CDR2 reads FYNNEI. The CDR3 is made up of 16 amino acids. Trimming took 4 bases from V and 1 from J, leaving 16 bases between them. The CDR3 DNA is TGTGCCAGCAGTGCGCGGCTTCCACAGGGGAACACTGAAGCTTTCTTT. The encoded protein is CASSARLPQGNTEAFF.

This clone is labeled as medium-sized. This chain uses TRBV27 with TRBJ1-5, with 7 bases that match TRBD1. Germline V gene sequence: CDR1 MNHEY, CDR2 SMNVEV (reference sequence). V trimming: 7 bases; J trimming: 0 bases; junction bases outside the gene matches: 15. The CDR3 contains 18 residues. CDR3 nucleotide sequence: TGTGCCAGCAAGCTTAATTCCGGGACAGTGGATAGCAATCAGCCCCAGCATTTT. Translating it yields CASKLNSGTVDSNQPQHF.

This clone appeared many times. V usage is TRBV7-9 and J usage is TRBJ1-2; D is unclear. The ends were cut back, 1 base at V and 1 base at J, with 10 bases in the middle. The germline gives CDR1 SEHNR, CDR2 FQNEAQ (reference sequence). This CDR3 spans 15 amino acids. CDR3 nucleotides: TGTGCCAGCAGCTTAGTCGGGGTCATTAACTATGGCTACACCTTC. Protein sequence: CASSLVGVINYGYTF.

This clone was observed at least ten times. The V gene is TRBV5-1, the J gene TRBJ1-4; 7 bases line up with TRBD1. Germline trimming cut 3 bases from V and 4 bases from J; bases unmatched to any gene: 3. The CDR3 has 14 residues. CDR1 and CDR2 (germline): SGHRS, YFSETQ. CDR3 in DNA: TGCGCCAGCAGCTGGGCAGGGGGTAATGAAAAACTGTTTTTT. It translates to CASSWAGGNEKLFF.

In this sample, this clone turned up many times. The chain joins TRBV20-1 to TRBJ2-7; tentative D call: TRBD2 (6 bases). Germline V lookup: CDR1 DFQATT, CDR2 SNEGSKA (reference sequence). Trimming pared 3 bases from V and 6 bases from J, leaving 15 bases between. This CDR3 contains 13 residues. The CDR3 DNA is TGCAGTGCTAGGGAGGGACTTGTCGGCGAGCAGTACTTC. It translates to CSAREGLVGEQYF.

In this sample, this clone is medium-sized (0.01 to 0.1%). The chain employs TRBV6-1 and TRBJ1-5, with TRBD1 matching over 7 bases. CDR3 length: 15 residues. The germline gives CDR1 MNHNS, CDR2 SASEGT. V shed 6 bases, J shed 2 bases, and the junction held 7 bases outside the gene matches. The CDR3 DNA reads as TGTGCCAGCAGCAGGGGGGCGCTGGGCAATCAGCCCCAGCATTTT. Translated: CASSRGALGNQPQHF.

This clone was counted ten times or more. The V gene is TRBV29-1, the J gene TRBJ1-2, with a weak D call TRBD1 (5 bases). V was shortened by 8 bases and J by 7 bases, with 11 bases between the two germline ends. Germline V lookup: CDR1 SQVTM, CDR2 ANQGSEA. The CDR3 is made up of 10 amino acids. CDR3 nucleotide sequence: TGCAGCCCGGGACCCCCTGGCTACACCTTC. Residues: CSPGPPGYTF.

This clone was seen at least ten times. CDR3 sequence reads: CASSLVGQGPQETQYF. The CDR3 bases are TGTGCCAGCAGCTTAGTGGGACAGGGTCCTCAAGAGACCCAGTACTTC. This chain uses TRBV7-9 with TRBJ2-5, with 9 positions matching TRBD1. The CDR3 runs to 16 residues. With 1 base clipped from V and 2 bases from J, the junction kept 5 bases outside the gene matches. CDR1 is SEHNR, CDR2 FQNEAQ, per germline (reference sequence).

As to this clone: A read error may be the cause here, since a much bigger clone is one base away. The chain is built from TRBV9 and TRBJ2-3; D is possibly TRBD1 or TRBD2 (5 bases each). Germline loops: CDR1 SGDLS, CDR2 YYNGEE. Trimming took 2 bases from V and 1 from J, leaving 14 bases between them. CDR3 size: 16 residues. CDR3 amino acids: CASSVSGTRGTDTQYF. CDR3 nucleotide sequence: TGTGCCAGCAGCGTTAGTGGGACCAGGGGCACAGATACGCAGTATTTT. Supplemented by reference TRBV9 and TRBJ2-3, the full variable domain reads DSGVTQTPKHLITATGQRVTLRCSPRSGDLSVYWYQQSLDQGLQFLIQYYNGEERAKGNILERFSAQQFPDLHSELNLSSLELGDSALYFCASSVSGTRGTDTQYFGPGTRLTVL.

By share, this clone ranks as medium-sized. The chain couples TRBV5-1 to TRBJ2-7, with 11 bases matching TRBD2. The CDR3 extends over 15 amino acids. The V gene end was trimmed by 4 bases and the J gene end by 7 bases; junction bases not matched to a gene: 10. CDR1 and CDR2 from the germline V gene are SGHRS and YFSETQ. The CDR3: CASSTGTSGLREQYF. The CDR3 DNA reads TGCGCCAGCAGCACGGGGACTAGCGGCCTAAGGGAGCAGTACTTC. The full variable domain, rest sourced from reference TRBV5-1 and TRBJ2-7, is KAGVTQTPRYLIKTRGQQVTLSCSPISGHRSVSWYQQTPGQGLQFLFEYFSETQRNKGNFPGRFSGRQFSNSRSEMNVSTLELGDSALYLCASSTGTSGLREQYFGPGTRLTVT.

This clone was observed at least ten times. A much larger clone sits a single nucleotide away, making a read error possible. The V gene is TRBV10-3, the J gene TRBJ2-7; TRBD1 matches at 9 bases. The CDR3 sequence is 13 residues long. Germline V gene data show CDR1 as ENHRY and CDR2 as SYGVKD. The CDR3 sequence is CAINPGQGYKQYF. The CDR3 DNA reads as TGTGCCATCAATCCGGGACAGGGCTACAAGCAGTACTTC.

The table lists this clone with many counts. The chain carries TRBV20-1 and TRBJ1-4; possibly TRBD1 for D (6 bases). This CDR3 has 14 amino acids. Germline V gene lookup returns CDR1 DFQATT and CDR2 SNEGSKA (reference sequence). V lost 6 bases and J 2 bases, leaving 13 bases between the germline ends. The CDR3 nucleotides are TGCAGTGCCATTTCAGGGGACACTAATGAAAAACTGTTTTTT. It translates to CSAISGDTNEKLFF.

Many counts were recorded for this clone. The chain couples TRBV27 to TRBJ1-5; maybe TRBD1 (5 bases). V shed 6 bases and J shed 5 bases, with 17 bases lying between them. Germline CDR1 and CDR2: MNHEY and SMNVEV (reference sequence). The CDR3 covers 15 residues. Written as DNA, the CDR3 is TGTGCCAGCAGCCTTTCGAGGGGTGGGGATCAGCCCCAGCATTTT. This translates into CASSLSRGGDQPQHF.